The subject of this entry is one T cell receptor (beta chain). Data came from immunoSEQ multiplex PCR; TCRdb stores just in-frame clones and leaves some out. The sample records 200,000 to 250,000 clones, about 90% being singletons. This entry is derived from a study of blood T cell repertoires in COVID-19. Germline V gene lookup returns CDR1 SEHNR and CDR2 FQNEAQ (reference sequence). The germline V and J ends were trimmed by 5 bases and 5 bases, with 9 bases remaining between them. The CDR3 loop spans 12 amino acids. Material: PBMCs or T cells enriched from blood (not recorded which). The sequence came from a woman aged 45-65 years in a cohort exposed to, infected with or recovered from COVID-19 (not recorded which). This chain joins TRBV7-9 and TRBJ2-5; D unclear. CDR3 sequence: CASSPLGETQYF. The CDR3 nucleotides are TGTGCCAGCAGCCCCCTCGGGGAGACCCAGTACTTC.